Listed below are T cell receptor beta chains from one sample, sequenced in a study of shared clonotypes between healthy human individuals. Profiled with immunoSEQ multiplex PCR; TCRdb holds only in-frame clones, not every one. This sample has around 510,000 clones; approximately 95% occur once, and the top ten carry around 0.066%. What was sequenced was naive CD4+ T cells sorted from blood. These receptors were obtained from a woman aged 30 to 39 in good health. The CDR3 runs from the conserved cysteine through the conserved F or W. A D gene is named only where the DNA matches it firmly.

d_call j_call v_call cdr3_aa
NA TRBJ1-1 TRBV11-3 CASSMYRVGTEAFF
TRBD2 TRBJ2-1 TRBV14 CASSQVDPGLAGVWNEQFF
NA TRBJ1-1 TRBV4-1 CASSHHRDMNTEAFF
NA TRBJ2-5 TRBV27 CASSLNEQETQYF
NA TRBJ1-2 TRBV7-9 CASSPSGEIYGYTF
NA TRBJ2-7 TRBV5-6 CASSFTFWPETTFYEQYF
TRBD1 TRBJ1-5 TRBV5-8 CASSLNRGGPRAQHF
NA TRBJ1-1 TRBV9 CASSVGPLETEAFF
NA TRBJ2-5 TRBV18 CASSPFNGFQETQYF
TRBD1 TRBJ2-2 TRBV7-9 CASSLTQGAFYTGELFF
TRBD1 TRBJ1-2 TRBV4-1 CASSQVPIGTGQGYGYTF
NA TRBJ1-5 TRBV7-9 CASSFQGSQPQHF
NA TRBJ2-1 TRBV7-8 CASSLEGTTYNEQFF
TRBD1 TRBJ2-7 TRBV28 CASSSPGQLYEQYF
NA TRBJ1-6 TRBV7-9 CASSRGSSPLHF
TRBD1 TRBJ2-7 TRBV28 CASGQAFEQYF
NA TRBJ2-2 TRBV19 CASRTSGTGELFF
NA TRBJ2-5 TRBV10-3 CAIKGTQETQYF
NA TRBJ2-6 TRBV28 CASRPGGSSGANVLTF
NA TRBJ2-7 TRBV11-2 CASSLVATRSSYEQYF
TRBD2 TRBJ2-2 TRBV2 CASSDVAGVTGELFF
NA TRBJ2-7 TRBV7-8 CASSPRVGGYEQYF
NA TRBJ2-2 TRBV4-2 CASRQDGYPDTGELFF
NA TRBJ1-2 TRBV28 CASSLPGHVNYGYTF
NA TRBJ2-7 TRBV12-1 CASSPNYLGPPYEQYF
NA TRBJ1-2 TRBV10-1 CASSDSDYGYTF
NA TRBJ2-3 TRBV30 CAWSGDTQYF
NA TRBJ2-1 TRBV10-3 CAISVLGGYNEQFF
TRBD2 TRBJ2-1 TRBV4-1 CASRSPSGSSYNEQFF
TRBD1 TRBJ1-1 TRBV28 CASSLTGGPAPEAFF
TRBD1 TRBJ2-2 TRBV7-2 CASRGQGAGTGELFF
NA TRBJ1-2 TRBV19 CASSTRGNYGYTF
TRBD2 TRBJ2-5 TRBV4-1 CASSQDRQGGYQETQYF
TRBD1 TRBJ2-7 TRBV6-6 CASSYDFSGTVYEQYF
NA TRBJ2-3 TRBV28 CASSPGPRVSDTQYF
NA TRBJ2-7 TRBV28 CASSLGGRPDPYEQYF
NA NA TRBV28 CASSLSRRWGEQYF
NA TRBJ1-2 TRBV2 CASSKVGARDYGYTF
TRBD1 TRBJ1-2 TRBV28 CASSSLRTGWGYTF
TRBD2 TRBJ2-7 TRBV28 CASSLDWPGRAYEQYF
TRBD2 TRBJ2-3 TRBV7-2 CASSPPGTITDTQYF
TRBD2 TRBJ2-1 TRBV7-9 CASSLASSGKGQFF
NA TRBJ2-1 TRBV28 CASSSPRGIGNNEQFF
NA TRBJ2-1 TRBV10-2 CASSVATTYEYGQFF